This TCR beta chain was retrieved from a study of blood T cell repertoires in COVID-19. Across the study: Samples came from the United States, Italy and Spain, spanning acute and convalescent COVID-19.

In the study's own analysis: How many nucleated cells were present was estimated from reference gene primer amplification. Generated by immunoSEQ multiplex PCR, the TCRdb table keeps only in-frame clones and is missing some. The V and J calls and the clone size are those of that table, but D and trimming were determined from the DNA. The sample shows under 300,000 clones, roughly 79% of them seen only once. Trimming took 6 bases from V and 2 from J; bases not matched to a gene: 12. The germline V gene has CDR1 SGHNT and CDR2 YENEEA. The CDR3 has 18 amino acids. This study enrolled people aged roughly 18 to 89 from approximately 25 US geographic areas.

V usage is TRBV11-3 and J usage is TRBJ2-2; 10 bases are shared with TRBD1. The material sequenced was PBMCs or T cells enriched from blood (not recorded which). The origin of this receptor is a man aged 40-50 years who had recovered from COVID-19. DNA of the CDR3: TGTGCCAGCAGGCCCTCCGGGACAGGGGCGAAAAACACCGGGGAGCTGTTTTTT. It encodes CASRPSGTGAKNTGELFF.